The 12 T cell receptor beta chains below come from one sample, sequenced in a study of blood T cells in healthy people across ages. Primers used in a second PCR of about 7 to 12 cycles were a sample-barcoded 5' primer and a J-beta primer mix. TCRdb recomputed calls from the 5' RACE reads with MiXCR, one row per CDR3 protein. The repertoire holds about 570,000 distinct CDR3 sequences, with about 28% as singletons. These same records also appear under a second study, on T cells of mothers and their children.

Sequencing input: blood. Receptor source: a boy aged 2 to 10 in good health.

The gene calls are TRBV20-1 and TRBJ2-5, with 12 nucleotides matching TRBD1. TRBJ2-1 matches the DNA end more closely, so the J call is doubtful. Germline CDR1 and CDR2: DFQATT and SNEGSKA (reference sequence). The CDR3 runs to 15 residues. For the CDR3, the DNA is TGCAGTGCTAGTAATCCGGGACAGGGGGCAGGGGAGCAGTTCTTC. The encoded protein is CSASNPGQGAGEQFF.

The V call is TRBV18, the J call TRBJ2-5; 10 bases agree with TRBD2. CDR1 is KGHSH, CDR2 LQKENI, per germline. J lost 5 bases, V lost 3 bases, and 6 bases had no gene match. The CDR3 spans 15 residues. The CDR3: CASSPTSGRMETQYF. In nucleotides, the CDR3 is TGTGCCAGCTCACCGACTAGCGGGCGTATGGAGACCCAGTACTTC.

J is TRBJ2-7 and V is TRBV29-1, with 11 nucleotides matching TRBD2. V trimming: 6 bases; J trimming: 5 bases; junction bases outside the gene matches: 9. The CDR3 length is 14 residues. CDR1 is SQVTM and CDR2 is ANQGSEA in the germline V gene. CDR3 protein: CSVAGTSGFHEQYF. Here the CDR3 DNA reads TGCAGCGTCGCCGGGACTAGCGGCTTTCACGAGCAGTACTTC.

In its sample, this clonotype was seen many times. The V and J genes are TRBV14 and TRBJ2-5; 7 bases agree with TRBD1. Germline V gene lookup returns CDR1 SGHDN and CDR2 FVKESK. V dropped 1 base and J dropped 2; count of bases not matched to a gene: 4. The CDR3 totals 15 residues. The CDR3: CASSQVPGQQETQYF. CDR3 in DNA: TGTGCCAGCAGCCAAGTACCGGGACAGCAAGAGACCCAGTACTTC.

The chain is built from TRBV9 and TRBJ2-5; weak D call: TRBD2 (5 bases). The end of the DNA is better explained by TRBJ2-1, so the J call may be wrong. Germline lookup yields CDR1 SGDLS and CDR2 YYNGEE. This CDR3 is built from 13 residues. CDR3: CASSVRTAREQFF. As DNA, the CDR3 is TGTGCCAGCAGCGTACGGACTGCTCGCGAGCAGTTCTTC.

The chain combines TRBV12-3 or TRBV12-4 with TRBJ2-1; TRBD1 might be the D (5 bases). The V end lost 0 bases, the J end lost 4 bases, and 10 bases lay between the germline ends. The CDR3 length is 15 residues. The DNA for the CDR3 is TGTGCCAGCAGTTTAGCTTCAAGGGGATACAATGAGCAGTTCTTC. This translates into CASSLASRGYNEQFF.

This clonotype was detected a few times. The rearrangement links TRBV12-3 or TRBV12-4 to TRBJ2-7, with TRBD2 identical over 10 bases. The CDR3 is 14 residues long. J was trimmed by 4 bases and V by 5 bases; bases with no gene match: 5. In DNA, the CDR3 is TGTGCCAGCAGTGTCCAGCGGGGGGGATACGAGCAGTACTTC. This sequence encodes CASSVQRGGYEQYF.

The chain has TRBV10-2 and TRBJ1-1; 8 nucleotides line up with TRBD1. Looked up from germline, CDR1 is WSHSY and CDR2 is SAAADI. This CDR3 has 15 residues. V was pared by 3 bases and J by 3 bases, with 6 bases of the junction left unmatched. DNA for the CDR3: TGCGCCAGCAGTGAAAGGACAGGGAGGGACACTGAAGCTTTCTTT. Its translation: CASSERTGRDTEAFF.

The chain links TRBV7-9 to TRBJ2-3, with 7 bases that match TRBD2. Germline V gene data show CDR1 as SEHNR and CDR2 as FQNEAQ (reference sequence). Trimming cost V 4 bases and J 2 bases; bases outside gene matches: 9. This CDR3 is 16 amino acids long. The CDR3 loop reads CASSSRLADNTDTQYF. The CDR3, as DNA: TGTGCCAGCAGCTCCCGGCTAGCGGACAACACAGATACGCAGTATTTT.

The chain couples TRBV7-2 to TRBJ2-7, with D tentatively TRBD1 or TRBD2 (5 bases each). This CDR3 region has 14 residues. Per the germline V gene, CDR1 is SGHTA and CDR2 is FQGNSA. Trimming cost V 7 bases and J 4 bases, with 17 bases left between them. The CDR3 coding sequence is TGTGCCAGCAACTCCCCTGGGACCCCTTACGAGCAGTACTTC. The encoded protein is CASNSPGTPYEQYF. The whole variable domain, filled in from reference TRBV7-2 and TRBJ2-7, reads GAGVSQSPSNKVTEKGKDVELRCDPISGHTALYWYRQSLGQGLEFLIYFQGNSAPDKSGLPSDRFSAERTGGSVSTLTIQRTQQEDSAVYLCASNSPGTPYEQYFGPGTRLTVT.

This clonotype was counted a few times. The chain uses TRBV6-2 or TRBV6-3 and TRBJ2-1; 12 bases are shared with TRBD2. V was clipped by 5 bases and J by 0 bases; unmatched bases: 8. Germline CDR1 and CDR2: MNHEY and SVGEGT. There are 18 residues in the CDR3. The CDR3: CASSTGTSGPYSYNEQFF. The CDR3 coding sequence is TGTGCCAGCAGTACCGGGACTAGCGGGCCCTACTCCTACAATGAGCAGTTCTTC.

This clonotype turned up a few times. This chain joins TRBV4-3 and TRBJ1-1; D gene unclear. Germline CDR1 is LGHNA and CDR2 is YSLEER. V dropped 0 bases and J dropped 3 bases, with 5 bases sitting between them. The CDR3 is 13 amino acids. Here the CDR3 DNA reads TGCGCCAGCAGCCAAGATCAATACACTGAAGCTTTCTTT. Translation gives CASSQDQYTEAFF.